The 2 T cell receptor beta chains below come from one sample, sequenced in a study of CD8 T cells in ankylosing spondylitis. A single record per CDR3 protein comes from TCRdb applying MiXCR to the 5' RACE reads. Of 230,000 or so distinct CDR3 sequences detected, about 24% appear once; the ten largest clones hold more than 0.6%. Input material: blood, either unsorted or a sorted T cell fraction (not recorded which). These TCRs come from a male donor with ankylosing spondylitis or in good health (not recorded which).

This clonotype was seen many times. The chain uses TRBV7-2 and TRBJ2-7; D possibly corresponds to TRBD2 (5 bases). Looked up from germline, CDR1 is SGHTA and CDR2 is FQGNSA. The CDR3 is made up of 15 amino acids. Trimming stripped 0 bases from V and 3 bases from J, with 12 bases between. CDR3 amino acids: CASSLARSGFYEQYF. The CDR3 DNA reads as TGTGCCAGCAGCTTAGCCCGAAGCGGCTTCTACGAGCAGTACTTC.

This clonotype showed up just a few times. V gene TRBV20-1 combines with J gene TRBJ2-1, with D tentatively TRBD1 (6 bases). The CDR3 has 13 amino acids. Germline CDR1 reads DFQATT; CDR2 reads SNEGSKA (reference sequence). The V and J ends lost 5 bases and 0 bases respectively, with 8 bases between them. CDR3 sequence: CSAGQSSYNEQFF. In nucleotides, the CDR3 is TGCAGTGCTGGACAGAGCTCCTACAATGAGCAGTTCTTC.